A selection of T cell receptor beta chains follows, all from one sample in a study of shared clonotypes between healthy human individuals. Sequencing used immunoSEQ multiplex PCR; TCRdb keeps in-frame clones, though not all of them. The table includes around 2.1 million clones, approximately 94% detected once. Sequencing was carried out using naive CD4+ T cells sorted from blood. These receptors came from a man aged 18-30 years in good health. CDR3s include the opening cysteine and the closing phenylalanine or tryptophan. A D gene is named only where the DNA matches it firmly. Rows give clone size only sometimes, using once, few, many, or a class for an expanded clone.

V gene: TRBV5-6
clone size: NA
J gene: TRBJ2-3
D gene: NA
CDR3 protein: CASSLGSADTQYF
CDR3 DNA: TGTGCCAGCAGCTTGGGAAGTGCAGATACGCAGTATTTT

V gene: TRBV10-2
clone size: NA
J gene: TRBJ2-7
D gene: NA
CDR3 protein: CASSGGGGHTSYEQYF
CDR3 DNA: TGCGCCAGCAGCGGTGGGGGTGGGCATACCTCCTACGAGCAGTACTTC

V gene: TRBV7-2
clone size: few
J gene: TRBJ2-7
D gene: TRBD1
CDR3 protein: CASSSNPGQGTYEQYF
CDR3 DNA: TGTGCCAGCAGCTCAAACCCGGGACAGGGGACCTACGAGCAGTACTTC

V gene: TRBV7-9
clone size: NA
J gene: TRBJ1-2
D gene: NA
CDR3 protein: CASSLSTVNYGYTF
CDR3 DNA: TGTGCCAGCAGCTTATCTACCGTGAACTATGGCTACACCTTC

V gene: TRBV2
clone size: few
J gene: TRBJ1-2
D gene: NA
CDR3 protein: CASRPDGNYGYTF
CDR3 DNA: TGTGCCAGCAGGCCTGACGGCAACTATGGCTACACCTTC

V gene: TRBV19
clone size: few
J gene: TRBJ2-4
D gene: TRBD2
CDR3 protein: CASSPLTSGAKNIQYF
CDR3 DNA: TGTGCCAGTAGTCCATTGACTAGCGGAGCCAAAAACATTCAGTACTTC

V gene: TRBV4-1
clone size: NA
J gene: TRBJ2-2
D gene: TRBD1
CDR3 protein: CASSQPRLRDRGKTGELFF
CDR3 DNA: TGCGCCAGCAGCCAACCACGACTCCGGGACAGGGGAAAGACCGGGGAGCTGTTTTTT

V gene: TRBV5-1
clone size: NA
J gene: TRBJ2-2
D gene: NA
CDR3 protein: CASRILSQNTGELFF
CDR3 DNA: TGCGCCAGCAGGATTCTCAGCCAGAACACCGGGGAGCTGTTTTTT

V gene: TRBV29-1
clone size: NA
J gene: TRBJ2-7
D gene: TRBD2
CDR3 protein: CSVHGLAGEGYEQYF
CDR3 DNA: TGCAGCGTTCACGGACTAGCGGGAGAAGGCTACGAGCAGTACTTC

V gene: TRBV6-1
clone size: NA
J gene: TRBJ2-1
D gene: NA
CDR3 protein: CASREGAYNEQFF
CDR3 DNA: TGTGCCAGCAGAGAAGGGGCTTACAATGAGCAGTTCTTC